This T cell receptor beta chain was identified in a study of cytomegalovirus exposure and HLA in healthy donors. In germline, CDR1 is KGHSH, CDR2 LQKENI. The CDR3 length is 13 residues. Trimming shortened V by 6 bases and J by 3 bases, and 11 bases separated the two germline ends. The repertoire was sequenced with immunoSEQ multiplex PCR; TCRdb's copy has only in-frame clones and lacks some. The profile shows 100,000 or so clones, over 85% of them singletons. Study-level points and caveats: High specificity and sensitivity for cytomegalovirus status were reported for the classifier. CMV antigen specificity was confirmed in vitro for three CMV-associated chains. The listing of 150 to 200 TCR beta chains classed them as cytomegalovirus-associated. Within the approximately 130 validation repertoires, first-cohort TCR clusters tended to co-occur, according to a later analysis.

Note on this clone: Its target is unknown.

This TCR was sampled from a woman aged 18-30 years in good health and CMV-seronegative. The genes are TRBV18 and TRBJ2-5, with a possible D match to TRBD1 (6 bases). Sequencing was done on a sample of PBMCs. DNA for the CDR3: TGTGCCAGCTCGCCGAGGACAGAAGAGACCCAGTACTTC. This codes for CASSPRTEETQYF.